The rows below give T cell receptor beta chains drawn from one sample of a study of T cells in localized non-small cell lung cancer. The repertoire was sequenced with immunoSEQ multiplex PCR; TCRdb's copy has only in-frame clones and lacks some. Counted here are thousands of clones, roughly 37% occurring once; the ten biggest clones make up around 6%. The sample was lung tumor tissue, taken before any cancer treatment. These receptors were taken from a woman between 40 and 69 years old with stage I lung adenocarcinoma. Both conserved end residues are trimmed from each CDR3. Fields, in order: V gene, J gene, CDR3 protein.

>TRBV19|TRBJ1-5
ASSSQGNNQPQH
>TRBV11-3|TRBJ2-2
ASSPVTANTGELF
>TRBV28|TRBJ2-7
ASIGSASYEQY
>TRBV29-1|TRBJ1-1
SGRQGAGWGTEAF
>TRBV28|TRBJ1-5
ASRSGSPNQPQH
>TRBV11-3|TRBJ1-4
ASRDERRADEKLF
>TRBV11-3|TRBJ1-5
ASSLLGGKDQPQH
>TRBV9|TRBJ2-1
ASSVGLQYNEQF
>TRBV6-8|TRBJ1-2
ASKPRTPYYGYT
>TRBV9|TRBJ1-1
ASSLRTGGTEAF
>TRBV11-3|TRBJ1-1
ASSLARTGTEAF